The 16 T cell receptor beta chains listed next were all sequenced from one sample in a study of PD-1 blockade in classical Hodgkin lymphoma. Clones were sequenced by immunoSEQ multiplex PCR, and TCRdb holds only the in-frame ones, with some missing. This table holds 30,000 to 40,000 clones, roughly 82% found once. Relapse was seen in all patients after autologous stem cell transplantation, and brentuximab vedotin exposure was variable. This specimen was peripheral blood mononuclear cells (PBMCs), taken at baseline. Receptors originate from a human donor with classical Hodgkin lymphoma.

The chain is built from TRBV5-5 and TRBJ1-3; D remains ambiguous. CDR3 length equals 16 residues. Germline V gives CDR1 SGHKS, CDR2 YYEKEE (reference sequence). Trimming shortened V by 0 bases and J by 0 bases, and 10 bases separated the two germline ends. The DNA for the CDR3 is TGTGCCAGCAGCTTGGATATGGTACTCTCTGGAAACACCATATATTTT. Protein sequence: CASSLDMVLSGNTIYF.

The V call is TRBV7-2, the J call TRBJ2-7; 7 positions match TRBD1. Germline V lookup: CDR1 SGHTA, CDR2 FQGNSA. The CDR3 has 14 amino acids. The ends lost 6 bases at V and 2 bases at J; junction bases unmatched: 7. CDR3: CASSPLTGTYEQYF. CDR3 nucleotide sequence: TGTGCCAGCAGTCCTTTGACAGGGACCTACGAGCAGTACTTC. Together with reference TRBV7-2 and TRBJ2-7, the CDR3 gives the full variable domain: GAGVSQSPSNKVTEKGKDVELRCDPISGHTALYWYRQSLGQGLEFLIYFQGNSAPDKSGLPSDRFSAERTGGSVSTLTIQRTQQEDSAVYLCASSPLTGTYEQYFGPGTRLTVT.

The gene calls are TRBV7-9 and TRBJ2-5; tentatively, D is TRBD1 (6 bases). The germline gives CDR1 SEHNR, CDR2 FQNEAQ (reference sequence). CDR3 length: 12 residues. V shed 8 bases and J shed 4 bases, with 11 bases lying between them. CDR3 sequence: CASGGWGETQYF. CDR3 DNA sequence: TGTGCCAGCGGGGGCTGGGGAGAGACCCAGTACTTC.

V and J are TRBV5-1 and TRBJ1-1; 8 positions agree with TRBD1. The CDR3 runs to 19 residues. Germline V gives CDR1 SGHRS, CDR2 YFSETQ. V lost 2 bases and J lost 4; bases outside the gene matches: 19. The chain's CDR3 is CASSLVPSIGQTGATEAFF. CDR3 DNA: TGCGCCAGCAGCTTAGTCCCTTCTATCGGTCAGACAGGGGCCACTGAAGCTTTCTTT. The variable domain in full, with the rest retrieved from reference TRBV5-1 and TRBJ1-1, is KAGVTQTPRYLIKTRGQQVTLSCSPISGHRSVSWYQQTPGQGLQFLFEYFSETQRNKGNFPGRFSGRQFSNSRSEMNVSTLELGDSALYLCASSLVPSIGQTGATEAFFGQGTRLTVV.

The chain joins TRBV11-3 to TRBJ2-7; no clear D. The ends were cut back, 5 bases at V and 2 bases at J, with 1 base in the middle. Germline CDR1 reads SGHNT; CDR2 reads YENEEA. CDR3 size: 10 residues. The CDR3 spells CASSAYEQYF. Written as DNA, the CDR3 is TGTGCCAGCAGCGCCTACGAGCAGTACTTC.

The chain has TRBV6-4 and TRBJ2-1, with 10 nucleotides matching TRBD2. The CDR3 totals 14 residues. The ends lost 3 bases at V and 8 bases at J; junction bases unmatched: 4. Germline CDR1 is MRHNA and CDR2 is SNTAGT. CDR3 amino acids: CASSESGGADEQFF. The DNA for the CDR3 is TGTGCCAGCAGTGAGAGCGGGGGGGCTGATGAGCAGTTCTTC.

This chain joins TRBV10-3 and TRBJ1-2; 12 nucleotides line up with TRBD1. The length of the CDR3 is 15 residues. Germline loops: CDR1 ENHRY, CDR2 SYGVKD. The V segment lost 4 bases and the J segment 7 bases; nucleotides outside the gene matches: 7. The chain's CDR3 is CAISASGQGAGGYTF. The CDR3 DNA reads as TGTGCCATCAGTGCTTCGGGACAGGGGGCTGGTGGCTACACCTTC.

The genes are TRBV7-3 and TRBJ2-1, with TRBD1 identical over 11 bases. The ends lost 5 bases at V and 7 bases at J; junction bases unmatched: 4. The germline gives CDR1 SGHTA, CDR2 FQGTGA. The length of the CDR3 is 14 residues. This chain's CDR3 is CASSQGTGGNEQFF. As DNA, the CDR3 is TGTGCCAGCAGCCAAGGGACAGGGGGTAATGAGCAGTTCTTC.

By proportion, this clone is medium-sized. The gene calls are TRBV5-1 and TRBJ1-2; 7 bases are shared with TRBD1. Germline V gene lookup returns CDR1 SGHRS and CDR2 YFSETQ. The ends lost 3 bases at V and 2 bases at J; junction bases unmatched: 4. The CDR3 length is 14 residues. Written as DNA, the CDR3 is TGCGCCAGCAGCTCGGGACAGCCCAACTATGGCTACACCTTC. Encoded protein: CASSSGQPNYGYTF.

This clone was picked up one time. The J gene is TRBJ2-1, the V gene TRBV18; TRBD1 aligns across 7 bases. Trimming cost V 2 bases and J 9 bases; bases outside gene matches: 7. The CDR3 length is 14 residues. CDR1 is KGHSH, CDR2 LQKENI, per germline. The CDR3 loop is CASSPRDSSTEQFF. The CDR3, as DNA: TGTGCCAGCTCACCAAGGGACAGTTCCACTGAGCAGTTCTTC.

The rearrangement joins TRBV6-9 to TRBJ1-1; no definite D call. This CDR3 has 13 residues. V shed 6 bases and J shed 7 bases, with 15 bases lying between them. Looked up from germline, CDR1 is MNHGY and CDR2 is SVAAGI. The CDR3 loop reads CASRPRFFDEAFF. For the CDR3, the DNA is TGTGCCAGCAGACCGAGGTTTTTCGATGAAGCTTTCTTT.

The chain has TRBV5-1 and TRBJ2-3, with D possibly matching TRBD2 (6 bases). Germline V gives CDR1 SGHRS, CDR2 YFSETQ. Deletions cut 1 base from V and 4 bases from J, with 10 bases between. The CDR3 is made up of 14 amino acids. CDR3 nucleotide sequence: TGCGCCAGCAGCTTGATTCCGGGGGCAGATACGCAGTATTTT. Its translation: CASSLIPGADTQYF.

The chain joins TRBV9 to TRBJ1-4; D uncertain. The ends were cut back, 1 base at V and 0 bases at J, with 7 bases in the middle. The CDR3 runs to 15 residues. Germline CDR1 SGDLS, CDR2 YYNGEE. CDR3 bases: TGTGCCAGCAGCGTATTGAGTGCAACTAATGAAAAACTGTTTTTT. Translation gives CASSVLSATNEKLFF. Based on the CDR3 plus reference TRBV9 and TRBJ1-4, the full variable domain is DSGVTQTPKHLITATGQRVTLRCSPRSGDLSVYWYQQSLDQGLQFLIQYYNGEERAKGNILERFSAQQFPDLHSELNLSSLELGDSALYFCASSVLSATNEKLFFGSGTQLSVL.

V usage is TRBV19 and J usage is TRBJ1-1; D is ambiguous. The germline V gene has CDR1 LNHDA and CDR2 SQIVND (reference sequence). Trimming removed 11 bases at V and 5 bases at J, with 18 bases between. The CDR3 extends over 13 amino acids. The CDR3 here is CAVRGTGRTEAFF. CDR3 in DNA: TGTGCCGTTCGGGGTACGGGAAGAACTGAAGCTTTCTTT.

V and J are TRBV25-1 and TRBJ1-3; D uncertain. Trimming pared 5 bases from V and 0 bases from J, leaving 20 bases between. Germline V gene data show CDR1 as MGHDK and CDR2 as SYGVNS. The CDR3 length is 18 residues. The CDR3 region has the DNA TGTGCCAGCAGTCCCACCTTAAACCGGGCAATCTCTGGAAACACCATATATTTT. Its protein is CASSPTLNRAISGNTIYF. Variable domain in full (rest from reference TRBV25-1 and TRBJ1-3): EADIYQTPRYLVIGTGKKITLECSQTMGHDKMYWYQQDPGMELHLIHYSYGVNSTEKGDLSSESTVSRIRTEHFPLTLESARPSHTSQYLCASSPTLNRAISGNTIYFGEGSWLTVV.

The chain recombines TRBV18 with TRBJ2-1; D is uncertain. Germline V lookup: CDR1 KGHSH, CDR2 LQKENI. Trimming removed 0 bases from V and 7 bases from J, with 7 bases in between. The CDR3 totals 13 residues. The CDR3 nucleotides read TGTGCCAGCTCACCACCAGACCGAAATGAGCAGTTCTTC. It encodes CASSPPDRNEQFF.